This is a list of T cell receptor beta chains from one sample in a study of T-cell reconstitution after alpha-beta-depleted transplantation in children. TCRdb redid the calling of the PCR reads with MiXCR, one entry per CDR3 protein. The sample has 300,000 to 400,000 distinct CDR3 sequences; 16% are singletons. The sample was PBMCs, mostly from graft donor cells, taken 360 days after TCRalphabeta/CD19-depleted stem cell transplant. The receptor source for this set is a male patient aged 2-9 years who had a stem cell transplant for acute lymphoblastic leukemia, so the T cells may come from the graft donor. The CDR3 runs from the conserved cysteine through the conserved F or W. D genes are given only for firm matches. Where a row states a size, it is once, few, many or the class of an expanded clone; other rows omit it.

CASSLKLPDRVFNEQFF	TGTGCCAGCAGTTTAAAACTGCCGGACAGGGTCTTCAATGAGCAGTTCTTC	TRBV27	few	TRBJ2-1	TRBD1
CASTKGTGLTNTGELFF	TGCGCCAGCACCAAAGGTACAGGACTAACGAACACCGGGGAGCTGTTTTTT	TRBV5-1	few	TRBJ2-2	-
CSVGAGLAYEQYF	TGCAGCGTTGGGGCGGGACTAGCCTACGAGCAGTACTTC	TRBV29-1	few	TRBJ2-7	TRBD2
CAGARGWGTDTQYF	TGTGCCGGGGCTCGAGGGTGGGGCACAGATACGCAGTATTTT	TRBV2	-	TRBJ2-3	-
CARGPARQGLPNIQYF	TGTGCCAGGGGCCCCGCTAGACAGGGACTTCCAAACATTCAGTACTTC	TRBV27	-	TRBJ2-4	-
CASSSSPGRNTEAFF	TGTGCCAGCAGTTCTTCCCCTGGTCGGAACACTGAAGCTTTCTTT	TRBV28	few	TRBJ1-1	-
CASSSTAGLAVSDEQFF	TGTGCCAGCAGTTCCACAGCGGGACTAGCGGTATCGGATGAGCAGTTCTTC	TRBV12-3/TRBV12-4	-	TRBJ2-1	TRBD2
CASSHSAGVPSYNEQFF	TGCGCCAGCAGCCACTCAGCGGGAGTTCCCTCCTACAATGAGCAGTTCTTC	TRBV4-3	many	TRBJ2-1	TRBD2
CSVELPGYEKLFF	TGCAGCGTTGAACTACCAGGGTATGAAAAACTGTTTTTT	TRBV29-1	few	TRBJ1-4	-
CASSFALTYTDTQYF	TGTGCCAGCAGTTTCGCTTTAACCTACACAGATACGCAGTATTTT	TRBV12-3/TRBV12-4	few	TRBJ2-3	-
CSARDRKASEAYEQYF	TGCAGTGCTAGAGATCGTAAGGCGTCGGAAGCCTACGAGCAGTACTTC	TRBV20-1	many	TRBJ2-7	-
CASSFPASGSIDEQFF	TGTGCCAGCAGTTTTCCGGCTAGCGGGAGTATCGATGAGCAGTTCTTC	TRBV12-3/TRBV12-4	many	TRBJ2-1	TRBD2
CASSLTSGFAYEQYF	TGTGCCAGCAGTCTTACTAGCGGGTTTGCCTACGAGCAGTACTTC	TRBV12-3/TRBV12-4	few	TRBJ2-7	TRBD2
CASGSDLKNQPQHF	TGCGCCAGCGGATCAGACTTGAAGAATCAGCCCCAGCATTTT	TRBV5-1	-	TRBJ1-5	-
CASSLADWGEQYF	TGTGCCAGCAGTTTAGCGGACTGGGGCGAGCAGTACTTC	TRBV12-3/TRBV12-4	once	TRBJ2-7	-
CSARGVGGQVYEQYF	TGCAGTGCTAGAGGGGTTGGGGGGCAGGTCTACGAGCAGTACTTC	TRBV20-1	-	TRBJ2-7	-
CASSKEQRSTDTQYF	TGTGCCAGCAGCAAGGAACAGCGAAGTACAGATACGCAGTATTTT	TRBV21-1	many	TRBJ2-3	-
CASSPRRGGREQYF	TGTGCCAGCAGCCCACGCCGAGGGGGCAGGGAGCAGTACTTC	TRBV7-2	-	TRBJ2-7	TRBD1
CASSMGPNTEAFF	TGCGCCAGCAGCATGGGACCGAACACTGAAGCTTTCTTT	TRBV4-3	many	TRBJ1-1	-
CSARPGPNTEAFF	TGCAGTGCTCGGCCGGGACCTAACACTGAAGCTTTCTTT	TRBV20-1	few	TRBJ1-1	-
CASSWVPGDNEQFF	TGTGCCAGCAGCTGGGTTCCAGGGGACAATGAGCAGTTCTTC	TRBV7-8	-	TRBJ2-1	-
CASSVEGGRETQYF	TGTGCCAGCAGCGTAGAGGGCGGTCGGGAGACCCAGTACTTC	TRBV9	-	TRBJ2-5	-